The 30 T cell receptor beta chains below come from one sample, sequenced in a study of blood T cell repertoires in COVID-19. Libraries were prepared by immunoSEQ multiplex PCR; TCRdb keeps only in-frame clonotypes and omits some of them. This sample has 150,000 to 200,000 clones, with 84% found just once. The sequenced sample was PBMCs or T cells enriched from blood (not recorded which). The receptors here all came from a woman aged 45-65 years who had recovered from COVID-19.

This chain uses TRBV7-9 with TRBJ2-3; 9 bases are shared with TRBD2. V lost 0 bases, J lost 2 bases, and 12 bases stayed unmatched. The germline V gene has CDR1 SEHNR and CDR2 FQNEAQ (reference sequence). This CDR3 is 19 amino acids long. Here the CDR3 reads CASSLALRGGLRLTDTQYF. DNA for the CDR3: TGTGCCAGCAGCTTAGCGTTGCGGGGGGGCCTTCGACTCACAGATACGCAGTATTTT.

The chain uses TRBV11-3 and TRBJ2-1; 13 nucleotides agree with TRBD2. Germline-derived CDR1 and CDR2 are SGHNT and YENEEA. This CDR3 spans 15 amino acids. The ends lost 5 bases at V and 7 bases at J; junction bases unmatched: 5. Here the CDR3 reads CASSPGLAGENEQFF. The DNA of the CDR3 is TGTGCCAGCAGCCCTGGACTAGCGGGGGAAAATGAGCAGTTCTTC.

The CDR3: CASSPFSGSGNEQFF. The CDR3 region has the DNA TGTGCCAGCAGCCCGTTTAGCGGGAGTGGGAATGAGCAGTTCTTC. The V gene is TRBV7-2, the J gene TRBJ2-1; 9 bases line up with TRBD2. The length of the CDR3 is 15 residues. CDR1 is SGHTA, CDR2 FQGNSA, per germline. The V and J ends lost 5 bases and 7 bases, in that order; junction bases with no gene match: 9.

This sequence joins TRBV6-2 or TRBV6-3 and TRBJ2-2, with D tentatively TRBD1 (6 bases). Germline V gives CDR1 MNHEY, CDR2 SVGEGT. V dropped 6 bases and J dropped 2 bases, with 13 bases sitting between them. The CDR3 is 15 amino acids. Here the CDR3 reads CASSGQLPNTGELFF. CDR3 bases: TGTGCCAGCAGCGGACAGCTACCAAACACCGGGGAGCTGTTTTTT.

The chain is built from TRBV7-2 and TRBJ1-3, with 7 nucleotides matching TRBD1. The junction had 4 bases not matched to a gene; V was cut back by 2 bases and J by 3 bases. CDR1 SGHTA and CDR2 FQGNSA come from the germline V gene. The CDR3 extends over 15 amino acids. The CDR3 nucleotides read TGTGCCAGCAGCTTACAACAGGGGCTTGGAAACACCATATATTTT. This encodes CASSLQQGLGNTIYF.

V is TRBV11-2 and J is TRBJ2-1; the match to TRBD2 covers 10 bases. CDR3 size: 15 residues. CDR1 and CDR2 from the germline V gene are SGHAT and FQNNGV. Germline trimming cut 6 bases from V and 4 bases from J; bases unmatched to any gene: 6. The CDR3 spells CASSTGTSVYNEQFF. Written as DNA, the CDR3 is TGTGCCAGCAGTACCGGGACTAGCGTATACAATGAGCAGTTCTTC.

This clone was picked up one time. The CDR3 here is CASSYSSGTAREQYF. In DNA, the CDR3 is TGTGCCAGCAGTTACAGTTCTGGGACAGCAAGGGAGCAGTACTTC. This chain links TRBV6-5 with TRBJ2-7; 7 bases agree with TRBD1. Per the germline V gene, CDR1 is MNHEY and CDR2 is SVGAGI. V dropped 2 bases and J dropped 7; count of bases not matched to a gene: 11. The CDR3 is 15 amino acids.

V is TRBV24-1 and J is TRBJ1-3, with a tentative D call TRBD1 (5 bases). Trimming removed 8 bases at V and 0 bases at J, with 16 bases between. Germline CDR1 reads KGHDR; CDR2 reads SFDVKD. The CDR3 extends over 16 amino acids. CDR3 region: CATIQERGCSGNTIYF. The CDR3, as DNA: TGTGCCACCATACAGGAGCGGGGCTGCTCTGGAAACACCATATATTTT.

The chain uses TRBV12-3 or TRBV12-4 and TRBJ2-7; D is unresolved. V was trimmed by 2 bases and J by 2 bases, leaving 4 bases between them. The CDR3 extends over 12 amino acids. DNA for the CDR3: TGTGCCAGCAGTTTAACAGCCTACGAGCAGTACTTC. Its translation is CASSLTAYEQYF.

The rearrangement links TRBV18 to TRBJ2-7, with 13 bases fitting TRBD2. The CDR3 contains 18 residues. Germline V gene data show CDR1 as KGHSH and CDR2 as LQKENI. The V segment lost 3 bases and the J segment 4 bases; nucleotides outside the gene matches: 12. This CDR3 is CASSPYTPGTSGVYEQYF. In DNA, the CDR3 is TGTGCCAGCTCACCTTATACTCCCGGGACTAGCGGGGTTTACGAGCAGTACTTC.

The chain joins TRBV6-2 or TRBV6-3 to TRBJ2-7, with 7 bases identical to TRBD1. The germline V gene encodes CDR1 MNHEY and CDR2 SVGEGT. CDR3 length: 12 amino acids. The V segment lost 4 bases and the J segment 8 bases; nucleotides outside the gene matches: 5. The CDR3 is CASSSGTVKQYF. Here the CDR3 DNA reads TGTGCCAGCAGTTCCGGGACAGTTAAGCAGTACTTC.

CDR3 sequence (DNA): TGTGCCAGCAGTCGCGGAGCGGGGTCAAGAGCCGGGGAGCTGTTTTTT. This gives the protein CASSRGAGSRAGELFF. This chain connects TRBV9 to TRBJ2-2, with 7 positions matching TRBD2. Germline CDR1 is SGDLS and CDR2 is YYNGEE. Trimming removed 5 bases from V and 6 bases from J; junction bases left unmatched: 13. This CDR3 contains 16 residues.

J is TRBJ1-1 and V is TRBV9; D unresolved. V was pared by 3 bases and J by 0 bases, with 12 bases between. Germline V gene sequence: CDR1 SGDLS, CDR2 YYNGEE. This CDR3 region has 15 residues. The CDR3 nucleotides are TGTGCCAGCAGCGCCGGGAGCCCTATGAACACTGAAGCTTTCTTT. Translated: CASSAGSPMNTEAFF.

The V and J genes are TRBV4-3 and TRBJ1-2; 9 bases agree with TRBD1. The CDR3 runs to 15 residues. Trimming removed 4 bases from V and 5 bases from J; junction bases left unmatched: 8. CDR1 and CDR2 (germline): LGHNA, YSLEER. The CDR3: CASSPNRGQRYGYTF. The CDR3 region has the DNA TGCGCCAGCAGCCCAAACAGGGGGCAGAGGTATGGCTACACCTTC.

The V and J genes are TRBV12-3 or TRBV12-4 and TRBJ2-7; a possible D gene is TRBD1 (5 bases). This CDR3 is 12 amino acids long. The germline V and J ends were trimmed by 7 bases and 12 bases, with 19 bases remaining between them. The CDR3 DNA sequence: TGTGCCAGCACCTTCCAGGCAGGGTCGCCGTACTTC. Its protein product is CASTFQAGSPYF.

This chain connects TRBV10-3 to TRBJ2-7; D unclear. Trimming removed 10 bases at V and 5 bases at J, with 21 bases between. CDR3 size: 14 residues. The germline gives CDR1 ENHRY, CDR2 SYGVKD. This chain's CDR3 is CATNSGPGDNEQYF. The CDR3, as DNA: TGTGCCACCAATTCTGGCCCGGGTGATAACGAGCAGTACTTC.

The chain is built from TRBV7-9 and TRBJ1-2; 7 bases line up with TRBD1. V gave up 5 bases and J gave up 3 bases; unmatched junction bases: 6. The CDR3 contains 14 residues. From germline, CDR1 is SEHNR and CDR2 FQNEAQ (reference sequence). Written as DNA, the CDR3 is TGTGCCAGCAGCCACACAGGGGTCGACTATGGCTACACCTTC. This gives the protein CASSHTGVDYGYTF.

This clone turned up a few times. The gene calls are TRBV27 and TRBJ2-2; a possible D gene is TRBD1 (6 bases). This CDR3 contains 14 residues. Trimming pared 8 bases from V and 6 bases from J, leaving 16 bases between. CDR1 MNHEY and CDR2 SMNVEV come from the germline V gene (reference sequence). The CDR3: CASRRQAGSGELFF. CDR3 DNA: TGTGCCAGCCGGCGACAGGCGGGCTCCGGGGAGCTGTTTTTT.

The chain recombines TRBV10-3 with TRBJ1-2; 11 nucleotides align to TRBD1. The V and J ends lost 7 bases and 2 bases, in that order; junction bases with no gene match: 6. Germline V CDR1 and CDR2: ENHRY, SYGVKD. CDR3 length: 15 amino acids. The CDR3 DNA is TGTGCCATCACCGAGGGACAGGGGGTGAACTATGGCTACACCTTC. It encodes CAITEGQGVNYGYTF.

This clone was observed a handful of times. The CDR3 DNA follows: TGTGCCAGCAGCTTAGCGGGACTAGGGTCCAATGAGCAGTTCTTC. It codes for CASSLAGLGSNEQFF. The V and J genes are TRBV7-2 and TRBJ2-1; 8 bases line up with TRBD2. J was trimmed by 6 bases and V by 0 bases; bases with no gene match: 4. Germline lookup yields CDR1 SGHTA and CDR2 FQGNSA. The CDR3 extends over 15 amino acids.

The chain employs TRBV3-1 (or the pseudogene TRBV3-2) and TRBJ1-2; D is undetermined. In germline, CDR1 is LGHDT, CDR2 YNNKEL (reference sequence). The CDR3 runs to 17 residues. Deletions cut 4 bases from V and 0 bases from J, with 18 bases between. CDR3 in amino acids: CASSPLTGRTANYGYTF. The CDR3 nucleotides read TGTGCCAGCAGCCCCCTGACGGGGAGAACCGCTAACTATGGCTACACCTTC.

The chain uses TRBV10-3 and TRBJ1-5; no definite D call. The CDR3 runs to 15 residues. From germline, CDR1 is ENHRY and CDR2 SYGVKD. Trimming took 3 bases from V and 2 from J, leaving 11 bases between them. The CDR3: CAISDSGSGNQPQHF. In nucleotides, the CDR3 is TGTGCCATCAGTGATTCGGGGTCCGGCAATCAGCCCCAGCATTTT.

Comments on this clone: Other DNA sequences within the sample encode an identical CDR3. CDR3 region: CASRAGGNYGYTF. DNA of the CDR3: TGTGCCAGCAGGGCCGGGGGGAATTATGGCTACACCTTC. This chain uses TRBV7-2 with TRBJ1-2, with D possibly TRBD1 on 5 matching bases. The CDR3 is 13 residues long. V was pared by 6 bases and J by 5 bases, with 13 bases between. The germline V gene has CDR1 SGHTA and CDR2 FQGNSA.

This clone was seen only a few times. The V and J genes are TRBV3-1 (or the pseudogene TRBV3-2) and TRBJ2-5; TRBD1 might be the D (6 bases). Trimming cost V 8 bases and J 1 base, with 17 bases left between them. Germline assignment: CDR1 LGHDT and CDR2 YNNKEL (reference sequence). The CDR3 has 15 residues. CDR3 amino acids: CASGGRSGIQETQYF. Written as DNA, the CDR3 is TGTGCCAGCGGGGGCCGATCGGGGATCCAAGAGACCCAGTACTTC.

The J gene is TRBJ1-1, the V gene TRBV15; D gene uncertain. Germline V gives CDR1 LNHNV, CDR2 YYDKDF (reference sequence). This CDR3 has 14 amino acids. V was trimmed by 0 bases and J by 7 bases, leaving 12 bases between them. As DNA, the CDR3 is TGTGCCACCAGCAGAGAGGGGAGATTGGGTGAAGCTTTCTTT. Translating it yields CATSREGRLGEAFF.

The genes are TRBV5-5 and TRBJ2-3; D perhaps matches TRBD1 (6 bases). The CDR3 totals 17 residues. The V gene's germline CDR1 is SGHKS and CDR2 YYEKEE (reference sequence). Trimming cost V 6 bases and J 1 base, with 21 bases left between them. CDR3 in amino acids: CASTPRGQGSRTDTQYF. CDR3 DNA: TGTGCCAGCACCCCCCGGGGACAAGGGTCCCGCACAGATACGCAGTATTTT.

The table lists this clone with a count of one. The chain couples TRBV19 to TRBJ1-5, with 8 bases lining up with TRBD1. The CDR3 has 15 amino acids. V gave up 6 bases and J gave up 1 base; unmatched junction bases: 5. Germline CDR1 LNHDA, CDR2 SQIVND (reference sequence). The CDR3 spells CASRDRVRSNQPQHF. CDR3 bases: TGTGCCAGTAGGGACAGGGTAAGAAGCAATCAGCCCCAGCATTTT.

The gene calls are TRBV6-5 and TRBJ1-1; D is perhaps TRBD1 (5 bases). This CDR3 spans 12 amino acids. V was cut by 7 bases and J by 11 bases, with 17 bases left in between. Germline-derived CDR1 and CDR2 are MNHEY and SVGAGI. The CDR3 loop reads CASTPTEGLAFF. The CDR3, as DNA: TGTGCCAGCACCCCGACAGAAGGTTTGGCTTTCTTT.

This chain uses TRBV6-5 with TRBJ1-1; D might be TRBD1 (5 bases). Looked up from germline, CDR1 is MNHEY and CDR2 is SVGAGI. The CDR3 spans 13 residues. V lost 7 bases and J 1 base, leaving 10 bases between the germline ends. CDR3 sequence reads: CASTSDTNTEAFF. CDR3 nucleotide sequence: TGTGCCAGCACCTCGGACACGAACACTGAAGCTTTCTTT.

This clone appeared a single time. This chain uses TRBV7-9 with TRBJ1-2, with D possibly TRBD1 on 6 matching bases. The CDR3 runs to 14 residues. Trimming removed 3 bases at V and 8 bases at J, with 16 bases between. Germline V lookup: CDR1 SEHNR, CDR2 FQNEAQ (reference sequence). Written as DNA, the CDR3 is TGTGCCAGCAGCTTCCCTGACAGGCCCAGCGGCTACACCTTC. As protein: CASSFPDRPSGYTF.